This T cell receptor (beta chain) comes out of a study of blood T cell repertoires in COVID-19. Whole-study context: Acute and convalescent COVID-19 samples came from the United States, Italy and Spain. PBMCs, B-cell-depleted T cells, or T cells were the source of the cDNA or gDNA that made up the material.

Trimming cost V 4 bases and J 5 bases, with 14 bases left between them. Per germline, CDR1 SNHLY and CDR2 FYNNEI. The CDR3 is 14 residues long. The repertoire was sequenced with immunoSEQ multiplex PCR; TCRdb's copy has only in-frame clones and lacks some. The sample has 100,000 to 120,000 clones; about three quarters are singletons. The TCR comes from an elderly woman with active or convalescent COVID-19. This chain connects TRBV2 to TRBJ1-2; tentatively, D is TRBD1 (5 bases). Sequenced sample: peripheral blood. The CDR3 spells CASSGGVVWYGYTF. The CDR3 nucleotides read TGTGCCAGCAGTGGGGGGGTGGTTTGGTATGGCTACACCTTC.